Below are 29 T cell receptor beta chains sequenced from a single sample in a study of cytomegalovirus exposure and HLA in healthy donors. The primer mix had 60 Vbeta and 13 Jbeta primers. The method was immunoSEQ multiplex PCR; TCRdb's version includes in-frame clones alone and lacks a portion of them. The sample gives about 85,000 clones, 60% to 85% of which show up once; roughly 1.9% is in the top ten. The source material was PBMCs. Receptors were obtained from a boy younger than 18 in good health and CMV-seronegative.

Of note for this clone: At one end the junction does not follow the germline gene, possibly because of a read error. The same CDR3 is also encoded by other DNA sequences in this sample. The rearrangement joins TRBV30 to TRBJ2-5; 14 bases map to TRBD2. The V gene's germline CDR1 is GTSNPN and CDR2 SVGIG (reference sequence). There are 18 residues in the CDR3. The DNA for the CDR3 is TGTGCCTGGAGTGCCTTCCCCCCGGGACTAGCGGGGGAGGAGACCCAATACTTC. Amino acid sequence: CAWSAFPPGLAGEETQYF.

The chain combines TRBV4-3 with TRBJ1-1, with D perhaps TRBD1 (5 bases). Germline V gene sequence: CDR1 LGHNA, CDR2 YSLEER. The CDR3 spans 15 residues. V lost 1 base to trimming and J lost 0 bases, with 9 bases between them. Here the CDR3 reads CASSQGVRVNTEAFF. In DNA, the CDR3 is TGCGCCAGCAGCCAAGGGGTCAGGGTGAACACTGAAGCTTTCTTT.

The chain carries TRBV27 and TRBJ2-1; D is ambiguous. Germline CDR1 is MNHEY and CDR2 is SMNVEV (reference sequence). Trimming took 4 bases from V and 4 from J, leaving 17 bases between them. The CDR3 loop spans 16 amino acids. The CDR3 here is CASSSPLTRQYNEQFF. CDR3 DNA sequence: TGTGCCAGCAGTTCGCCGTTGACACGGCAATACAATGAGCAGTTCTTC.

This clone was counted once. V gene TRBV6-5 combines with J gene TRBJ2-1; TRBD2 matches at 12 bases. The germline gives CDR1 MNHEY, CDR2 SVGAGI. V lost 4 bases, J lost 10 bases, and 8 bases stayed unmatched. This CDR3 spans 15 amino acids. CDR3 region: CASSSLAGGDSEQFF. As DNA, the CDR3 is TGTGCCAGCAGTTCCCTAGCGGGAGGGGACTCGGAGCAGTTCTTC.

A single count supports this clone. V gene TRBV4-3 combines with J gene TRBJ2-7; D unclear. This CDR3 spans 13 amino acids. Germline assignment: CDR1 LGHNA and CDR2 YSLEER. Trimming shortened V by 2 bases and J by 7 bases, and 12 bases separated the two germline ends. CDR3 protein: CASSQMLLLEQYF. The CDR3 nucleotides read TGCGCCAGCAGCCAAATGTTACTATTAGAGCAGTACTTC.

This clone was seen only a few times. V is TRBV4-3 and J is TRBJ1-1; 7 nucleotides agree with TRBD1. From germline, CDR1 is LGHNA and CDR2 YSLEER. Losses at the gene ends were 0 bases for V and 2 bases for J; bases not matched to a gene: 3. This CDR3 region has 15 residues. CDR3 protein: CASSQDQGVNTEAFF. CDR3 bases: TGCGCCAGCAGCCAAGATCAGGGGGTAAACACTGAAGCTTTCTTT.

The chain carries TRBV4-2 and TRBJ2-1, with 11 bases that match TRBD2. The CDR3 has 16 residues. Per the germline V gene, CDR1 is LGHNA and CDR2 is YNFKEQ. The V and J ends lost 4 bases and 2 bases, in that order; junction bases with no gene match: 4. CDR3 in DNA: TGTGCCAGCAGCCGATTACTAGCGGGAGCCTACAATGAGCAGTTCTTC. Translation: CASSRLLAGAYNEQFF.

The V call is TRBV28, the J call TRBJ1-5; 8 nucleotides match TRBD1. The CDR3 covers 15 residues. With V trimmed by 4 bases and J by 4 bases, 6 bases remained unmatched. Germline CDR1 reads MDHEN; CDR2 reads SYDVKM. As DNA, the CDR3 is TGTGCCAGCAGTTCTAGGGACAGGAAAAATCAGCCCCAGCATTTT. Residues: CASSSRDRKNQPQHF.

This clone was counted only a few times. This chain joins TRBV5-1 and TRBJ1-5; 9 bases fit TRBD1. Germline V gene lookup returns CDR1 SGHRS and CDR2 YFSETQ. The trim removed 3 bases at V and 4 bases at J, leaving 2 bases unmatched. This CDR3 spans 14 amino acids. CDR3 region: CASSWTGENQPQHF. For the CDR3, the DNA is TGCGCCAGCAGCTGGACAGGGGAGAATCAGCCCCAGCATTTT. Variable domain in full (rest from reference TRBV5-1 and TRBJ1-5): KAGVTQTPRYLIKTRGQQVTLSCSPISGHRSVSWYQQTPGQGLQFLFEYFSETQRNKGNFPGRFSGRQFSNSRSEMNVSTLELGDSALYLCASSWTGENQPQHFGDGTRLSIL.

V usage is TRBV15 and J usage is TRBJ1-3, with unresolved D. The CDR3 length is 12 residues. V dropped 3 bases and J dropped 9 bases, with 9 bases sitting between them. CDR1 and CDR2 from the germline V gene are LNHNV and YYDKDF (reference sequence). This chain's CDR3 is CATSSAFGTIYF. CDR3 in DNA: TGTGCCACCAGCAGTGCCTTCGGCACCATATATTTT.

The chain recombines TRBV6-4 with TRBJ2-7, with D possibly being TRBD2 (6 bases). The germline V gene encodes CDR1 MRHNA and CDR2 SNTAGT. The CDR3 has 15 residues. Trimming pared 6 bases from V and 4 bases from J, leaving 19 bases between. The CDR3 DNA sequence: TGTGCCAGCAGCGAATATGGCGGGGCTCCATACGAGCAGTACTTC. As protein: CASSEYGGAPYEQYF.

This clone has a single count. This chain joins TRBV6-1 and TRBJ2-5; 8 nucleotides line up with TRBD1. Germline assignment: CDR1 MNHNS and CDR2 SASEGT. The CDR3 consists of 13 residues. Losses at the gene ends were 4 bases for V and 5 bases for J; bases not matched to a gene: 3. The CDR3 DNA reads TGTGCCAGCAGTGGCAACAGGGGGGAGACCCAGTACTTC. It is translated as CASSGNRGETQYF.

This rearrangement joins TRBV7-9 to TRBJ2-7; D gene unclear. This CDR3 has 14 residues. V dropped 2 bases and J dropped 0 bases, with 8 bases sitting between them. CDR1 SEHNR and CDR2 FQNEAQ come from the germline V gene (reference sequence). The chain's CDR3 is CASSLNSYSYEQYF. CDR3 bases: TGTGCCAGCAGCTTAAACTCCTACTCCTACGAGCAGTACTTC.

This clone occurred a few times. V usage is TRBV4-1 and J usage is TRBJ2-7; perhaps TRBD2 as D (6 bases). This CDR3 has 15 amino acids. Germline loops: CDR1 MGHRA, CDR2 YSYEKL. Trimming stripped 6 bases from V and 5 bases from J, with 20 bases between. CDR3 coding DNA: TGCGCCAGCAGTCAACCGGGACTGAGACCCCACGAGCAGTACTTC. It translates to CASSQPGLRPHEQYF.

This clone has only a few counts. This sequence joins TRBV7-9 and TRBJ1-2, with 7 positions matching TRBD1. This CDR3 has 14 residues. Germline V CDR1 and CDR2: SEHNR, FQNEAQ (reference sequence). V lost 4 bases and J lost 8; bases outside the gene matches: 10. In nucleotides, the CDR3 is TGTGCCAGCAGCTCGACAGGGTATGAACCGGGCTACACCTTC. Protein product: CASSSTGYEPGYTF.

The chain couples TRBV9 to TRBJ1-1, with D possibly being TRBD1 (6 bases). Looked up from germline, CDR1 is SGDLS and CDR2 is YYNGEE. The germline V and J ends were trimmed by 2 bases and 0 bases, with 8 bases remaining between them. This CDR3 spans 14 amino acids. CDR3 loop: CASSVDSLNTEAFF. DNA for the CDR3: TGTGCCAGCAGCGTGGACAGTCTGAACACTGAAGCTTTCTTT.

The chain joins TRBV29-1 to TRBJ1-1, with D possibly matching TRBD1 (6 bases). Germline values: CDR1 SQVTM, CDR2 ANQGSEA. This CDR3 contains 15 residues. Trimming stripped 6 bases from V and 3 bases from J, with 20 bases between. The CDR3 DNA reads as TGCAGCGTGGAGGTACAGGGTAGATTAGACACTGAAGCTTTCTTT. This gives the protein CSVEVQGRLDTEAFF. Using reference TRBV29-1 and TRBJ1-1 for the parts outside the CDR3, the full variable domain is SAVISQKPSRDICQRGTSLTIQCQVDSQVTMMFWYRQQPGQSLTLIATANQGSEATYESGFVIDKFPISRPNLTFSTLTVSNMSPEDSSIYLCSVEVQGRLDTEAFFGQGTRLTVV.

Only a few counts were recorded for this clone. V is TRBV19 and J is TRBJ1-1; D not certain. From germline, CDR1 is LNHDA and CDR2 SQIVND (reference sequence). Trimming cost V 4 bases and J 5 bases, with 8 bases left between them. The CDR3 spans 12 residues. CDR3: CASSRVSTEAFF. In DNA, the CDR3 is TGTGCCAGTAGTAGAGTCTCGACTGAAGCTTTCTTT.

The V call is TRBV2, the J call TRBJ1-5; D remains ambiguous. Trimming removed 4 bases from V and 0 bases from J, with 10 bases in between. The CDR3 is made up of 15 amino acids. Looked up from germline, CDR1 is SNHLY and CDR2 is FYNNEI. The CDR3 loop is CASSVFGNSNQPQHF. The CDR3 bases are TGTGCCAGCAGTGTTTTCGGGAATAGCAATCAGCCCCAGCATTTT.

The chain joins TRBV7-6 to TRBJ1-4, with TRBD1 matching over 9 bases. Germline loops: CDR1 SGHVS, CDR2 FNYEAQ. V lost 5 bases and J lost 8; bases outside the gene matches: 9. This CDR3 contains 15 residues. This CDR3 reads CASSLETGGTEKLFF. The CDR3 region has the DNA TGTGCCAGCAGCCTAGAGACAGGGGGGACGGAAAAACTGTTTTTT.

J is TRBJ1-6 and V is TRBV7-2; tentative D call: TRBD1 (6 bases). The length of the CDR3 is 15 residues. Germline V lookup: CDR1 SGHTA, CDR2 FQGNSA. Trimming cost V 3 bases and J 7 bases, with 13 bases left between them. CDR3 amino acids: CASSFLQGINSPLHF. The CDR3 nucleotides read TGTGCCAGCAGCTTCCTACAGGGTATCAATTCACCCCTCCACTTT.

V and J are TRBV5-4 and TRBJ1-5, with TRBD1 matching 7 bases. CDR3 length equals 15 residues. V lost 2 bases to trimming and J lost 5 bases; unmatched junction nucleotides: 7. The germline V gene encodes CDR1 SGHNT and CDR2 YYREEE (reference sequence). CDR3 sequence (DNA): TGTGCCAGCAGCTTAAGGCAGGGGGATCATCAGCCCCAGCATTTT. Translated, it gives CASSLRQGDHQPQHF. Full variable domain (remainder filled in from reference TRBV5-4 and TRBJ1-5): ETGVTQSPTHLIKTRGQQVTLRCSSQSGHNTVSWYQQALGQGPQFIFQYYREEENGRGNFPPRFSGLQFPNYSSELNVNALELDDSALYLCASSLRQGDHQPQHFGDGTRLSIL.

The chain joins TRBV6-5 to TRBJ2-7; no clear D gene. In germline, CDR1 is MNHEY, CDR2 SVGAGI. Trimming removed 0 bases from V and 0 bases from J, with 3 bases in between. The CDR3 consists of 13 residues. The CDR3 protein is CASSYSSSYEQYF. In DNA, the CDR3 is TGTGCCAGCAGTTACTCCAGCTCCTACGAGCAGTACTTC.

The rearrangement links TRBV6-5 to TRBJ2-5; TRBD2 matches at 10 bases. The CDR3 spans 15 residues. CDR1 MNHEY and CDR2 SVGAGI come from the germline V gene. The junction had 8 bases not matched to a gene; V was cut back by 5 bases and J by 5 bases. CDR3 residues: CASSPSSGRHETQYF. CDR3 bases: TGTGCCAGCAGTCCTTCTAGCGGGAGACATGAGACCCAGTACTTC.

The CDR3, as DNA: TGCGCCAGCAGCGGGGGCAGCCATGGCTACACCTTC. It specifies CASSGGSHGYTF. The V gene is TRBV5-1, the J gene TRBJ1-2, with a possible D match to TRBD1 (6 bases). Trimming left V 4 bases short and J 6 bases short, with 10 bases between. This CDR3 is built from 12 residues. Germline V gene sequence: CDR1 SGHRS, CDR2 YFSETQ.

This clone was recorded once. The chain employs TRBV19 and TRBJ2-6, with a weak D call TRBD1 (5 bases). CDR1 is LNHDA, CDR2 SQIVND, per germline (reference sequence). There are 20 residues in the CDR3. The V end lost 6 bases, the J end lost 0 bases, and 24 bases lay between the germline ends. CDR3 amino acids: CASRTFLWAGQSSGANVLTF. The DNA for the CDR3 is TGTGCCAGTAGGACCTTTCTGTGGGCAGGGCAGAGCTCTGGGGCCAACGTCCTGACTTTC.

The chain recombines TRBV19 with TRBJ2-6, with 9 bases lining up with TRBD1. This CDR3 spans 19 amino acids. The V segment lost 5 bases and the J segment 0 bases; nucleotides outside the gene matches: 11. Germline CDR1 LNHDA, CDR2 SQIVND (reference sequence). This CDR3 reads CASSPDPGQGFSGANVLTF. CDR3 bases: TGTGCCAGTAGTCCAGACCCGGGACAGGGCTTCTCTGGGGCCAACGTCCTGACTTTC.

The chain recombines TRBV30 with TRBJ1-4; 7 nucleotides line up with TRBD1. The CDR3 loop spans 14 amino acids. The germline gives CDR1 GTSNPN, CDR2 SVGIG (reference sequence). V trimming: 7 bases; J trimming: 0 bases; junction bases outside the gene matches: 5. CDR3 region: CAFDRVATNEKLFF. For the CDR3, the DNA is TGTGCCTTTGACAGGGTCGCAACTAATGAAAAACTGTTTTTT.

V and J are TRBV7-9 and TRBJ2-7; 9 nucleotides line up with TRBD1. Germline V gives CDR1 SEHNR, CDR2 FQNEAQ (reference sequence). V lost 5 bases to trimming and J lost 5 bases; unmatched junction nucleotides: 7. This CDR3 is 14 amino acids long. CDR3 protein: CASSTGQGTHEQYF. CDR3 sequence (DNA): TGTGCCAGCAGCACGGGACAGGGTACCCACGAGCAGTACTTC.